The next 18 T cell receptor beta chains were all read from a single sample in a study of Ad26.COV2.S vaccination and SARS-CoV-2 variants. TCRdb's copy holds only in-frame clones and misses some; the assay was immunoSEQ multiplex PCR. In the table there are 500,000 or so clones, 89% of which are singletons. Treatment defined: approximately 18 received Ad26.COV2.S at low or high dose, single or two shots; 5 received placebo; per-sample allocation not given. Material that was analyzed had been drawn on day 63 after the first vaccine or placebo injection. Sequenced here: peripheral blood, sampled in a trial of Ad26.COV2.S vaccine versus placebo. The origin of the receptors is a person aged 18 to 59 who received the Ad26.COV2.S COVID-19 vaccine or a placebo.

This rearrangement joins TRBV6-5 to TRBJ2-7; 11 nucleotides match TRBD1. CDR1 and CDR2 (germline): MNHEY, SVGAGI. Trimming cost V 6 bases and J 0 bases; bases outside gene matches: 1. The CDR3 is 14 amino acids. The CDR3 bases are TGTGCCAGCAGGGGACAGGGGGGCTCCTACGAGCAGTACTTC. It codes for CASRGQGGSYEQYF.

This sequence joins TRBV14 and TRBJ2-1, with 11 nucleotides matching TRBD1. Germline-derived CDR1 and CDR2 are SGHDN and FVKESK. The CDR3 is made up of 17 amino acids. Trimming at V came to 1 base and at J to 8 bases, leaving 10 bases not matched to a gene. The CDR3 here is CASSQGSRTGGLDEQFF. The CDR3 region has the DNA TGTGCCAGCAGCCAAGGGTCCCGGACAGGGGGCCTGGATGAGCAGTTCTTC.

The CDR3 DNA reads TGTGCCAGTAGTATGAATCTGGGACTAGGCACAAATGAGCAGTTCTTC. Its protein is CASSMNLGLGTNEQFF. V gene TRBV19 combines with J gene TRBJ2-1, with TRBD2 identical over 8 bases. V shed 3 bases, J shed 7 bases, and the junction held 11 bases outside the gene matches. The CDR3 runs 16 residues. CDR1 is LNHDA, CDR2 SQIVND, per germline (reference sequence).

V and J are TRBV6-5 and TRBJ1-6, with unresolved D. Germline-derived CDR1 and CDR2 are MNHEY and SVGAGI. The germline V and J ends were trimmed by 2 bases and 9 bases, with 14 bases remaining between them. CDR3 length: 15 amino acids. The CDR3 DNA reads TGTGCCAGCAGTTACGGCGGTAGCGGAGGTTCACCCCTCCACTTT. It is translated as CASSYGGSGGSPLHF.

V is TRBV7-9 and J is TRBJ2-7; no definite D call. The CDR3 covers 12 residues. The V gene lost 5 bases and the J gene lost 5 bases, with 10 bases spanning the gap. Per the germline V gene, CDR1 is SEHNR and CDR2 is FQNEAQ (reference sequence). CDR3 sequence: CASSDDFHEQYV. The CDR3 region has the DNA TGTGCCAGCAGCGACGACTTCCACGAGCAGTACGTC.

V is TRBV2 and J is TRBJ2-6; the D gene is possibly TRBD1 (5 bases). V shed 4 bases and J shed 0 bases, with 13 bases lying between them. Germline V gene data show CDR1 as SNHLY and CDR2 as FYNNEI. The CDR3 has 17 residues. CDR3: CASSVGPRYSGANVLTF. DNA of the CDR3: TGTGCCAGCAGTGTGGGGCCGCGGTACTCTGGGGCCAACGTCCTGACTTTC.

The V call is TRBV7-2, the J call TRBJ2-7; D is unclear. Germline assignment: CDR1 SGHTA and CDR2 FQGNSA. The V end lost 0 bases, the J end lost 6 bases, and 9 bases lay between the germline ends. The CDR3 covers 13 residues. CDR3 sequence (DNA): TGTGCCAGCAGCTTAGCGCACCTTAGCGAGCAGTACGTC. Protein: CASSLAHLSEQYV.

The rearrangement uses TRBV28 and TRBJ2-7; tentatively, D is TRBD1 (6 bases). The CDR3 has 14 residues. Germline V CDR1 and CDR2: MDHEN, SYDVKM. The V end lost 6 bases, the J end lost 0 bases, and 12 bases lay between the germline ends. CDR3 in amino acids: CASRSQGLSYEQYF. CDR3 DNA sequence: TGTGCCAGCAGGTCCCAGGGGCTCTCCTACGAGCAGTACTTC.

The V gene is TRBV6-6, the J gene TRBJ1-3; unclear D gene. This CDR3 region has 13 residues. The V end lost 7 bases, the J end lost 6 bases, and 13 bases lay between the germline ends. Germline CDR1 is MNHNY and CDR2 is SVGAGI (reference sequence). The CDR3 is CASIETPINTIYF. CDR3 nucleotides: TGTGCCAGCATTGAGACCCCCATAAACACCATATATTTT.

The chain joins TRBV9 to TRBJ1-4; the D gene is possibly TRBD1 (5 bases). Trimming removed 5 bases at V and 12 bases at J, with 20 bases between. This CDR3 contains 14 residues. Germline V CDR1 and CDR2: SGDLS, YYNGEE. The CDR3 nucleotides read TGTGCCAGCAGTATGGGGACCCCTCCGAGGGAACTGTTTTTT. It translates to CASSMGTPPRELFF.

The chain links TRBV18 to TRBJ2-3; 9 bases are a match to TRBD2. The CDR3 is 16 residues long. The V gene end was trimmed by 3 bases and the J gene end by 0 bases; junction bases not matched to a gene: 4. Germline CDR1 is KGHSH and CDR2 is LQKENI. CDR3 in DNA: TGTGCCAGCTCACCTTATACTAGCGGGAGCACAGATACGCAGTATTTT. It is translated as CASSPYTSGSTDTQYF. Full variable domain (outside the CDR3, taken from reference TRBV18 and TRBJ2-3): NAGVMQNPRHLVRRRGQEARLRCSPMKGHSHVYWYRQLPEEGLKFMVYLQKENIIDESGMPKERFSAEFPKEGPSILRIQQVVRGDSAAYFCASSPYTSGSTDTQYFGPGTRLTVL.

The chain joins TRBV4-3 to TRBJ2-4; D is undetermined. V was cut by 0 bases and J by 0 bases, with 6 bases left in between. Germline loops: CDR1 LGHNA, CDR2 YSLEER. The CDR3 extends over 15 amino acids. CDR3 residues: CASSQDWLAKNIQYF. The CDR3 DNA is TGCGCCAGCAGCCAAGACTGGCTAGCCAAAAACATTCAGTACTTC.

In its sample, this clone was seen once. The chain carries TRBV19 and TRBJ2-7; D may match TRBD1 or TRBD2 (6 bases each). Trimming stripped 2 bases from V and 7 bases from J, with 24 bases between. The length of the CDR3 is 17 residues. Germline loops: CDR1 LNHDA, CDR2 SQIVND (reference sequence). For the CDR3, the DNA is TGTGCCAGTAGTATAAGGGGGGACCCGGGACATCGCCTAGAGCAGTACTTC. Protein product: CASSIRGDPGHRLEQYF.

This clone appeared a single time. The chain has TRBV6-5 and TRBJ1-5; D is undetermined. CDR3 length: 15 residues. Trimming pared 8 bases from V and 9 bases from J, leaving 23 bases between. Germline CDR1 and CDR2: MNHEY and SVGAGI. The CDR3 nucleotides read TGTGCCAGCTCCTCCGTGTTGGCAGGCTTTACGCCCCAGCATTTT. It codes for CASSSVLAGFTPQHF.

CDR3 residues: CATSDPDGSMDTQYF. The CDR3 DNA sequence: TGTGCCACCAGTGACCCAGACGGGAGCATGGATACGCAGTATTTT. The V gene is TRBV24-1, the J gene TRBJ2-3, with D maybe TRBD2 (6 bases). V lost 4 bases and J 6 bases, leaving 16 bases between the germline ends. CDR3 length: 15 residues. Germline V gene data show CDR1 as KGHDR and CDR2 as SFDVKD.

The V and J genes are TRBV12-3 or TRBV12-4 and TRBJ1-2; no reliable D call. The CDR3 is made up of 13 amino acids. The V and J ends lost 2 bases and 2 bases respectively, with 6 bases between them. The CDR3 here is CASSLRTNYGYTF. The DNA of the CDR3 is TGTGCCAGCAGTTTACGGACCAACTATGGCTACACCTTC.

The chain has TRBV5-1 and TRBJ2-1; 15 positions agree with TRBD2. The ends lost 4 bases at V and 1 base at J; junction bases unmatched: 6. Germline loops: CDR1 SGHRS, CDR2 YFSETQ. The CDR3 is 18 amino acids. CDR3 in amino acids: CASSRGLAGGISYNEQFF. CDR3 in DNA: TGCGCCAGCAGCCGAGGACTAGCGGGAGGGATTTCCTACAATGAGCAGTTCTTC.

V usage is TRBV9 and J usage is TRBJ2-1; D not certain. The ends were cut back, 0 bases at V and 8 bases at J, with 15 bases in the middle. Germline V gives CDR1 SGDLS, CDR2 YYNGEE. The CDR3 loop spans 15 amino acids. For the CDR3, the DNA is TGTGCCAGCAGCGTAGAAGGGATGTTGTGGGATGAGCAGTTCTTC. It yields the protein CASSVEGMLWDEQFF.